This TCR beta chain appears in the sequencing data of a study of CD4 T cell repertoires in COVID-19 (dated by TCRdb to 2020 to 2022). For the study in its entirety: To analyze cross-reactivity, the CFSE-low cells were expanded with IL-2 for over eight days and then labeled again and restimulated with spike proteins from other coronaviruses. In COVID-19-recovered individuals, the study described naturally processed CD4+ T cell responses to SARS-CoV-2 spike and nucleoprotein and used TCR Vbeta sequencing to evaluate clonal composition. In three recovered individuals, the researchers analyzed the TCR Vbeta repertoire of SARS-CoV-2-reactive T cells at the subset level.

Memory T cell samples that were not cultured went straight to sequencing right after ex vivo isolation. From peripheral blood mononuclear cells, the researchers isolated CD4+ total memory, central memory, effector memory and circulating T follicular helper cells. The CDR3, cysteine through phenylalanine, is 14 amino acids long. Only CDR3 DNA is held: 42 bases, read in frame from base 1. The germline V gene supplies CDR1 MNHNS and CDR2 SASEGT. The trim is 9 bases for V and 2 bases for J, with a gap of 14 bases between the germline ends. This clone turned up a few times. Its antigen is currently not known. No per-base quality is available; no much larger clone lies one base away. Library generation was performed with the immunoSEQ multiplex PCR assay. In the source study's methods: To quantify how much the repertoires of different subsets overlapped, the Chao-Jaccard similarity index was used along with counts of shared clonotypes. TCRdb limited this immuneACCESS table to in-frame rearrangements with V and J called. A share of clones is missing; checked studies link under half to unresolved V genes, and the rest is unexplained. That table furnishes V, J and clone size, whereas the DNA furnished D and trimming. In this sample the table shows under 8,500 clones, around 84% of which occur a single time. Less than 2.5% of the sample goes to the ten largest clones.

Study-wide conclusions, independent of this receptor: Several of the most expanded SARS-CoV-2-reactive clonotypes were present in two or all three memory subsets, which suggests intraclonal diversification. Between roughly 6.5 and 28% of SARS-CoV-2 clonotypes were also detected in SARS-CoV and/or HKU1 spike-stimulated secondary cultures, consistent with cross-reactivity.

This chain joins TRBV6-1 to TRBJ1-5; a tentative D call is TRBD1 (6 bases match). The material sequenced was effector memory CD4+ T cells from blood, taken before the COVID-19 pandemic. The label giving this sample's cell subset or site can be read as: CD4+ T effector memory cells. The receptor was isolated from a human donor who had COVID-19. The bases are TGTGCCAGTGTAGGACAGCCGGGCAATCAGCCCCAGCATTTT. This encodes CASVGQPGNQPQHF.